This T cell receptor beta chain was documented in a study of T cell changes during pregnancy in multiple sclerosis. TCRdb's copy holds only in-frame clones and misses some; the assay was immunoSEQ multiplex PCR. The sample yields tens of thousands of clones, over 85% seen once. The sequence came from a female donor with multiple sclerosis, enrolled in a pregnancy study. The source material was peripheral blood, sampled in the second trimester of pregnancy.

The CDR3 spells CASSHGTVKPQHF. CDR3 bases: TGTGCCAGCAGTCACGGGACAGTGAAGCCCCAGCATTTT. The rearrangement uses TRBV27 and TRBJ1-5; 7 bases are a match to TRBD1. The CDR3 sequence is 13 residues long. The J segment lost 8 bases and the V segment lost 5 bases, leaving 6 bases of the junction unmatched. Germline V gives CDR1 MNHEY, CDR2 SMNVEV (reference sequence).